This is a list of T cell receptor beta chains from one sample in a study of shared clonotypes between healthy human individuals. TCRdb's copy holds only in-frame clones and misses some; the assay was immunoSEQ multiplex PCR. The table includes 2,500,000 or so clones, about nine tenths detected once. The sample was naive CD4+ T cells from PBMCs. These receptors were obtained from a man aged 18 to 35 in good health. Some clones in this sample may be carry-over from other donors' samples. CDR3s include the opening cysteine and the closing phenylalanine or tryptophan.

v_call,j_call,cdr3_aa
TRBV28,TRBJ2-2,CASSPPWDPTGELFF
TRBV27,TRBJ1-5,CATPWGKHNQPQHF
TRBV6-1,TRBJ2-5,CASSEAGGETQYF
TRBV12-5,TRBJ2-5,CASGPWDSLGHQETQYF
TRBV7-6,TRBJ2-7,CASSLAAGLTYEQYF
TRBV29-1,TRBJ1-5,CSVGGGRSQPQHF
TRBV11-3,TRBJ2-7,CASSPRSGYEQYF
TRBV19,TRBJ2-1,CASAASPIGEQFF
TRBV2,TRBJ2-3,CASSAERVVTDTQYF
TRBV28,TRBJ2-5,CATRGVRRETQYF
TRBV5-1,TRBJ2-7,CASSLAPSGPYYEQYF
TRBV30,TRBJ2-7,CAWRQGQGAVAYEQYF
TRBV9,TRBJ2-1,CASSERPGISGSFYNEQFF
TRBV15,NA,CATSGSRGHNEQYF
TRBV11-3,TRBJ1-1,CASSRTGQGNTEAFF
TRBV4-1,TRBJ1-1,CASSQEPILTRAEAFF
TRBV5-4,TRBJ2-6,CASSSDLGANVLTF
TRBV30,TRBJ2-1,CAWSVGGAGHNEQFF
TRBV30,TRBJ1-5,CAWSVPASNQPQHF
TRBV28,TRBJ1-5,CASSTRTAGHQPQHF
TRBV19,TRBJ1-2,CASQTGYSNYGYTF
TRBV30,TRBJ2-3,CAWWEGTGTDTQYF
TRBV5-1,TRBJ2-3,CASSLQGGPERQYF
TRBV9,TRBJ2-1,CASNDPPAGRPSSYNEQFF
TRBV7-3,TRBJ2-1,CASSLGLYNEQFF
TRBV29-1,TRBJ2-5,CSVVGLKTPQETQYF
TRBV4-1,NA,CASSQGGGLPYEQYF
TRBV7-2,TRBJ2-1,CASSLAGGTPYNEQFF
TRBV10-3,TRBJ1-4,CAIKDGTGTEKLFF
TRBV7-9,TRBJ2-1,CASSFLYNEQFF
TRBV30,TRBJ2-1,CASHRDRGYNEQFF
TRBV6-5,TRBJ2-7,CASRWQRESSYEQYF
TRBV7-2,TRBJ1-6,CASSRNSPLHF
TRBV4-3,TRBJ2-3,CASSPSIVRASGTSTDTQYF
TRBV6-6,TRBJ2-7,CASRAGTQQYF
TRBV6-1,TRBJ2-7,CASSDPSPYEQYF
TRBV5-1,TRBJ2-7,CASSLGISGPYEQYF
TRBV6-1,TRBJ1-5,CASSAKLGQGDNQPQHF
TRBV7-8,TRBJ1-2,CASSLSRPYGYTF
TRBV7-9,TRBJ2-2,CASSLNNSPGELFF
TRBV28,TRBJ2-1,CASSTPAKSSYNEQFF
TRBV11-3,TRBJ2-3,CASSSGLAGGTDTQYF
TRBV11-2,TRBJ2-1,CASSQGGARSSYNEQFF
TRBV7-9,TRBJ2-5,CASSLGATQETQYF
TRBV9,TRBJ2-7,CASSPQGVSSYEQYF
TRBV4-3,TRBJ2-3,CASSQDLRAGGPDTQYF
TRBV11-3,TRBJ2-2,CASSRTGSTGELFF
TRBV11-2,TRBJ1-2,CASSPGPEGIYGYTF
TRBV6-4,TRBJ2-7,CASSPSGHSYEQYF
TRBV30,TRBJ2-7,CAWSPGPGTPGFF
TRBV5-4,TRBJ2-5,CASRRGLANPGETQYF